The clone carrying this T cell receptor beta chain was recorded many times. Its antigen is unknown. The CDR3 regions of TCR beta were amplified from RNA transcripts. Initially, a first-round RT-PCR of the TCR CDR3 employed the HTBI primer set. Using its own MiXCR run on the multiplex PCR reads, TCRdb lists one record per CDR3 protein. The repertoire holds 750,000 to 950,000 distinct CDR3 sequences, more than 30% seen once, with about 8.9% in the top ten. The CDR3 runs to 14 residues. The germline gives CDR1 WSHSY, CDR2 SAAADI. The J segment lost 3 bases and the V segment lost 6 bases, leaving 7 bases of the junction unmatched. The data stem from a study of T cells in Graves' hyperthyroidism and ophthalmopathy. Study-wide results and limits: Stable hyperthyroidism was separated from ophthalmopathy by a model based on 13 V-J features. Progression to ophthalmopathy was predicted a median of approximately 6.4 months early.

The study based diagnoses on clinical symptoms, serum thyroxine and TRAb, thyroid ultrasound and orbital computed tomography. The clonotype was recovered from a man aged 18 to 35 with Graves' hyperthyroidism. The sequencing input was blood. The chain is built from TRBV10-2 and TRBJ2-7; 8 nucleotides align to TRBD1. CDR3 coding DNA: TGCGCCAGCAGCGAGACAGGGGTGGTCTACGAGCAGTACTTC. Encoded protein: CASSETGVVYEQYF.